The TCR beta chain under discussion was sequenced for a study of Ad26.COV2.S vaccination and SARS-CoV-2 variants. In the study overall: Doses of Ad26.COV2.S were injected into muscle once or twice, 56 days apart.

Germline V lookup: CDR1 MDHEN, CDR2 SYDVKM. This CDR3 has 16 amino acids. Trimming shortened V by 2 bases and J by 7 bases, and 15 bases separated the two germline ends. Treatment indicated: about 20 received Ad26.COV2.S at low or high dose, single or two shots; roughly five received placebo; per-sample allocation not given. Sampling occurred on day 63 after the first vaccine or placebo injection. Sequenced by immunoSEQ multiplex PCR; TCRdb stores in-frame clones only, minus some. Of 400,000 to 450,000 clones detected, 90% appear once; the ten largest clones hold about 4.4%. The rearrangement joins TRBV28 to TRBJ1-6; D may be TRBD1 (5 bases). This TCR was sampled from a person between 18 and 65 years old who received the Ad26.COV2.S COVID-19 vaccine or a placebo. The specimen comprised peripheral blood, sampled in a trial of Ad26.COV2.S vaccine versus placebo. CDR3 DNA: TGTGCCAGCAGTTTAGTGGGGCCGGGGGAAAATTCACCCCTCCACTTT. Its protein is CASSLVGPGENSPLHF.